This T cell receptor beta chain was profiled in a study of blood T cell repertoires in COVID-19. Study-level information: Acute-phase and convalescent COVID-19 samples originated in the United States, Italy and Spain.

V was pared by 0 bases and J by 17 bases, with 19 bases between. The germline V gene has CDR1 SNHLY and CDR2 FYNNEI. The CDR3 length is 14 residues. Generated by immunoSEQ multiplex PCR, the TCRdb table keeps only in-frame clones and is missing some. The repertoire holds about 95,000 clones, roughly 80% seen once, with roughly 25% in the top ten. The TCR comes from a man of 80 years or more with active or convalescent COVID-19. Sequencing was performed on peripheral blood. This chain links TRBV2 with TRBJ2-2; possibly TRBD2 for D (6 bases). The CDR3 spells CASSEARSSAGGFF. CDR3 coding DNA: TGTGCCAGCAGTGAAGCGCGGTCCTCGGCCGGGGGATTTTTT.